Sequencing of this T cell receptor (beta chain) was carried out in a study of T-cell reconstitution after alpha-beta-depleted transplantation in children. This sample's TCRbeta library carried unique molecular identifier barcodes. One entry per CDR3 protein, called by TCRdb with MiXCR from the PCR reads. The table has roughly 500,000 distinct CDR3 sequences, around 13% seen once. This clonotype was counted at least ten times. This CDR3 is built from 15 residues. Germline-derived CDR1 and CDR2 are LNHNV and YYDKDF (reference sequence). The ends were cut back, 3 bases at V and 2 bases at J, with 12 bases in the middle.

This receptor was obtained from a human donor who donated a stem cell graft to a child with combined immunodeficiency. The material was PBMCs from the stem cell graft donor, obtained from the stem cell graft. This sequence joins TRBV15 and TRBJ2-3, with D perhaps TRBD2 (6 bases). CDR3 nucleotides: TGTGCCACCAGCAGGCCACGGGGGACCACAGATACGCAGTATTTT. This codes for CATSRPRGTTDTQYF.